The 10 T cell receptor beta chains below all came from one sample that was sequenced in a study of cytomegalovirus exposure and HLA in healthy donors. Researchers ran the PCR with 60 Vbeta and 13 Jbeta primers. Sequencing used immunoSEQ multiplex PCR; TCRdb keeps in-frame clones, though not all of them. The data contain approximately 100,000 clones, roughly 85% of them singletons. Sequencing was done on a sample of PBMCs. The receptors were sampled from a man aged 60-69 years in good health and CMV-seropositive.

The chain recombines TRBV19 with TRBJ1-2, with 8 bases matching TRBD1. The germline V gene encodes CDR1 LNHDA and CDR2 SQIVND (reference sequence). V trimming: 7 bases; J trimming: 2 bases; junction bases outside the gene matches: 9. The CDR3 is 15 residues long. CDR3 nucleotide sequence: TGTGCCAGTAATCCGGGACAGGCAACCAACTATGGCTACACCTTC. This translates into CASNPGQATNYGYTF. The whole variable domain, filled in from reference TRBV19 and TRBJ1-2, reads DGGITQSPKYLFRKEGQNVTLSCEQNLNHDAMYWYRQDPGQGLRLIYYSQIVNDFQKGDIAEGYSVSREKKESFPLTVTSAQKNPTAFYLCASNPGQATNYGYTFGSGTRLTVV.

The chain joins TRBV2 to TRBJ1-2; no firm D call. The CDR3 totals 14 residues. The ends were cut back, 4 bases at V and 3 bases at J, with 12 bases in the middle. Germline CDR1 SNHLY, CDR2 FYNNEI. The CDR3 loop is CASSAEAYDYGYTF. CDR3 bases: TGTGCCAGCAGTGCGGAGGCCTACGACTATGGCTACACCTTC.

The chain employs TRBV5-4 and TRBJ2-3; tentatively, D is TRBD2 (6 bases). Germline V gene data show CDR1 as SGHNT and CDR2 as YYREEE (reference sequence). The CDR3 is 16 amino acids. Between the trimmed V and J ends, which lost 1 base and 2 bases, there was a span of 14 bases. The CDR3 loop is CASSLPRAGFTDTQYF. CDR3 nucleotides: TGTGCCAGCAGCTTGCCGCGGGCGGGATTCACAGATACGCAGTATTTT.

This clone was seen many times. The chain is built from TRBV5-5 and TRBJ2-2, with 10 positions matching TRBD1. The junction had 5 bases not matched to a gene; V was cut back by 1 base and J by 5 bases. Germline assignment: CDR1 SGHKS and CDR2 YYEKEE (reference sequence). This CDR3 comprises 16 residues. Here the CDR3 reads CASSLHGTGVTGELFF. The DNA for the CDR3 is TGTGCCAGCAGCTTGCATGGGACAGGGGTAACCGGGGAGCTGTTTTTT.

The gene calls are TRBV7-9 and TRBJ1-1; D unresolved. The CDR3 covers 13 residues. CDR1 is SEHNR and CDR2 is FQNEAQ in the germline V gene (reference sequence). V was shortened by 5 bases and J by 3 bases, with 10 bases between the two germline ends. The CDR3 reads CASSVEADTEAFF. The CDR3 DNA follows: TGTGCCAGCAGCGTTGAAGCGGACACTGAAGCTTTCTTT.

This clone was observed a single time. In the same sample, other DNA sequences code for this CDR3. The chain employs TRBV6-4 and TRBJ1-1; 9 positions agree with TRBD1. The CDR3 is 16 amino acids. Per the germline V gene, CDR1 is MRHNA and CDR2 is SNTAGT. After removal of 2 bases from V and 4 bases from J, the junction contained 8 bases not matched to a gene. As DNA, the CDR3 is TGTGCCAGCAGTGACCGTCCGGGACAGGGTGGCACTGAAGCTTTCTTT. Translating gives CASSDRPGQGGTEAFF.

The chain uses TRBV6-5 and TRBJ1-2; D is unclear. The V end lost 10 bases, the J end lost 10 bases, and 7 bases lay between the germline ends. The CDR3 has 8 residues. CDR1 is MNHEY, CDR2 SVGAGI, per germline. As DNA, the CDR3 is TGTGCCACACGGGACTACACCTTC. It yields the protein CATRDYTF.

The chain is built from TRBV2 and TRBJ2-3, with D possibly TRBD2 on 5 matching bases. Germline V gene sequence: CDR1 SNHLY, CDR2 FYNNEI. The CDR3 spans 14 residues. Trimming removed 4 bases at V and 2 bases at J, with 10 bases between. In DNA, the CDR3 is TGTGCCAGCAGTGTCTTAGCGCCCACAGATACGCAGTATTTT. It yields the protein CASSVLAPTDTQYF.

In its sample, this clone was seen once. This chain joins TRBV5-1 and TRBJ1-4; no clear D. This CDR3 comprises 15 residues. Trimming took off 0 bases at V and 5 bases at J, with 11 bases between the two ends. The germline V gene has CDR1 SGHRS and CDR2 YFSETQ. The CDR3 DNA is TGCGCCAGCAGCTTGGGGGCAGGCCGGAATGAAAAACTGTTTTTT. Translating gives CASSLGAGRNEKLFF.

The chain is built from TRBV9 and TRBJ1-6; TRBD1 is a possible D gene (5 bases). The CDR3 contains 16 residues. V gave up 0 bases and J gave up 7 bases, with 14 bases separating them. In germline, CDR1 is SGDLS, CDR2 YYNGEE. The CDR3 nucleotides are TGTGCCAGCAGCGTAGGGGGGGAGGATTGGAATTCACCCCTCCACTTT. This sequence encodes CASSVGGEDWNSPLHF. The full variable domain, its missing parts supplied by reference TRBV9 and TRBJ1-6, is DSGVTQTPKHLITATGQRVTLRCSPRSGDLSVYWYQQSLDQGLQFLIQYYNGEERAKGNILERFSAQQFPDLHSELNLSSLELGDSALYFCASSVGGEDWNSPLHFGNGTRLTVT.